The 7 T cell receptor beta chains below come from one sample, sequenced in a study of cytomegalovirus exposure and HLA in healthy donors. This table comes from immunoSEQ multiplex PCR, and its TCRdb copy is limited to in-frame clones, with some not included. The sample consists of fewer than 130,000 clones, more than 70% of them appearing once. Sequencing was done on a sample of PBMCs. The source of these receptors is a young woman in good health and CMV-seronegative.

The chain joins TRBV10-3 to TRBJ2-3; 15 bases line up with TRBD2. V was clipped by 3 bases and J by 5 bases; unmatched bases: 9. The CDR3 runs to 18 residues. Germline loops: CDR1 ENHRY, CDR2 SYGVKD. DNA of the CDR3: TGTGCCATCAGTGAAAGGACTAGCGGGGGGGCAGGGGAAGATACGCAGTATTTT. As protein: CAISERTSGGAGEDTQYF.

With respect to this clone: One end of the junction does not line up with germline, which may come from a read error. V usage is TRBV7-7 and J usage is TRBJ2-3; tentative D call: TRBD1 (5 bases). CDR3 length: 13 amino acids. Germline V gives CDR1 SSHAT, CDR2 FNYEAQ (reference sequence). In DNA form, the CDR3 reads TGTGCTAGCAGCTACTCAGGGTCGGATACGCAGTATTTT. Its translation: CASSYSGSDTQYF. The full variable domain, its missing parts supplied by reference TRBV7-7 and TRBJ2-3, is GAGVSQSPRYKVTKRGQDVTLRCDPISSHATLYWYQQALGQGPEFLTYFNYEAQPDKSGLPSDRFSAERPEGSISTLTIQRTEQRDSAMYRCASSYSGSDTQYFGPGTRLTVL.

The genes are TRBV30 and TRBJ2-1, with TRBD2 matching over 10 bases. The V gene end was trimmed by 1 base and the J gene end by 10 bases; junction bases not matched to a gene: 4. Germline V lookup: CDR1 GTSNPN, CDR2 SVGIG (reference sequence). The CDR3 spans 13 residues. The chain's CDR3 is CAWSGLAGVEQFF. The CDR3 nucleotides are TGTGCCTGGAGTGGGCTAGCGGGAGTGGAGCAGTTCTTC. Looking up the rest from reference TRBV30 and TRBJ2-1 gives the full variable domain: SQTIHQWPATLVQPVGSPLSLECTVEGTSNPNLYWYRQAAGRGLQLLFYSVGIGQISSEVPQNLSASRPQDRQFILSSKKLLLSDSGFYLCAWSGLAGVEQFFGPGTRLTVL.

The V gene is TRBV20-1, the J gene TRBJ2-1; weak D call: TRBD1 (5 bases). V lost 5 bases and J lost 6, with 8 bases in between. Germline V gives CDR1 DFQATT, CDR2 SNEGSKA (reference sequence). This CDR3 is built from 11 residues. The CDR3 DNA reads TGCAGTGCTCCAGGGCCCAATGAGCAGTTCTTC. Translation: CSAPGPNEQFF.

The J gene is TRBJ1-2, the V gene TRBV14; no clear D. The CDR3 is 13 amino acids. V lost 5 bases to trimming and J lost 6 bases, with 13 bases between them. Germline CDR1 SGHDN, CDR2 FVKESK. CDR3 sequence reads: CASSSSRYDGYTF. CDR3 sequence (DNA): TGTGCCAGCAGCTCCTCCCGGTATGATGGCTACACCTTC.

The rearrangement uses TRBV27 and TRBJ1-1; a possible D gene is TRBD1 (5 bases). There are 14 residues in the CDR3. The germline V gene has CDR1 MNHEY and CDR2 SMNVEV (reference sequence). The V end lost 2 bases, the J end lost 5 bases, and 12 bases lay between the germline ends. The CDR3, as DNA: TGTGCCAGCAGTTTAAGCGGGGCGGAGACTGAAGCTTTCTTT. Translated: CASSLSGAETEAFF.

The chain links TRBV25-1 to TRBJ2-7; D not certain. The germline CDR1 and CDR2 sequences are MGHDK and SYGVNS. There are 12 residues in the CDR3. Trimming left V 4 bases short and J 2 bases short, with 6 bases between. The CDR3 nucleotides are TGTGCCAGCAGTGGGTCTACCTACGAGCAGTACTTC. It codes for CASSGSTYEQYF.